This TCR beta chain was observed in a study of blood T cell repertoires in COVID-19. Overall study: COVID-19 samples from acute and convalescent phases originated in the United States, Italy and Spain.

Trimming pared 1 base from V and 2 bases from J, leaving 8 bases between. CDR1 is SGHDN, CDR2 FVKESK, per germline. The CDR3 consists of 15 residues. Per the original methods: Amplification with reference gene primers provided the estimates of nucleated cell counts. The method was immunoSEQ multiplex PCR; TCRdb's version includes in-frame clones alone and lacks a portion of them. V, J and clone size were drawn from that table, and D and trimming were deduced from the DNA. The sample shows more than 200,000 clones, roughly 80% of them seen only once. Sequences were obtained from peripheral blood. The chain is built from TRBV14 and TRBJ2-2; tentatively, D is TRBD2 (5 bases). The source of this sequence is a woman older than 75 with active or convalescent COVID-19. DNA for the CDR3: TGTGCCAGCAGCCAAGGTCTAGCCAACACCGGGGAGCTGTTTTTT. This sequence encodes CASSQGLANTGELFF.